Each of the 10 T cell receptor beta chains below was sequenced from the same sample in a study of OX40 agonist ivuxolimab in advanced cancers. Library preparation was by the immunoSEQ multiplex PCR assay. As stored in TCRdb, this immuneACCESS dataset retains in-frame rearrangements with V and J assigned. A fraction of the clones does not appear; measured against another copy, unresolved V genes explain less than half of the discrepancy, and the remainder lacks a known reason. Within this sample are about 83,000 clones, with 70% to 85% of them counted one time only. 6.5% to 8% of the sample is taken by the ten largest. The source material was CD4+ or CD8+ T cells sorted from blood, sampled in a trial of the OX40 agonist ivuxolimab. The receptors originated from an adult with an advanced solid tumor such as melanoma, head and neck, liver or kidney cancer.

The chain joins TRBV6-1 to TRBJ1-6; D is uncertain. This CDR3 region has 14 residues. V was trimmed by 1 base and J by 10 bases, leaving 11 bases between them. CDR1 is MNHNS and CDR2 is SASEGT in the germline V gene. The DNA for the CDR3 is TGTGCCAGCAGTGAAGAAAATAGTATCTCACCCCTCCACTTT. Translation gives CASSEENSISPLHF.

This chain connects TRBV23-1 to TRBJ2-7, with D tentatively TRBD1 or TRBD2 (5 bases each). TRBV23-1 is designated an ORF whose function remains uncertain. The V end was cut by 2 bases, the J end by 3 bases, with 14 bases between. This CDR3 spans 15 amino acids. The CDR3 nucleotides are TGCGCCAGCAGTCAAAACGGGGCCTATATCTACGAGCAGTACTTC. The encoded protein is CASSQNGAYIYEQYF.

The chain employs TRBV7-3 and TRBJ2-1, with 7 nucleotides matching TRBD2. V was pared by 3 bases and J by 10 bases, with 3 bases of the junction left unmatched. CDR3 size: 12 residues. Germline CDR1 and CDR2: SGHTA and FQGTGA. The CDR3 spells CASSFQGGEQFF. For the CDR3, the DNA is TGTGCCAGCAGCTTCCAGGGAGGGGAGCAGTTCTTC. Based on the CDR3 plus reference TRBV7-3 and TRBJ2-1, the full variable domain is GAGVSQTPSNKVTEKGKYVELRCDPISGHTALYWYRQSLGQGPEFLIYFQGTGAADDSGLPNDRFFAVRPEGSVSTLKIQRTERGDSAVYLCASSFQGGEQFFGPGTRLTVL.

The chain recombines TRBV30 with TRBJ2-2; TRBD2 might be the D (6 bases). The germline V gene encodes CDR1 GTSNPN and CDR2 SVGIG (reference sequence). The CDR3 sequence is 15 residues long. V lost 0 bases, J lost 2 bases, and 10 bases lay in between. The CDR3 region has the DNA TGTGCCTGGAGTGTTGGGGGGATCAACACCGGGGAGCTGTTTTTT. Amino acid sequence: CAWSVGGINTGELFF.

V gene TRBV19 combines with J gene TRBJ1-2; D not resolved. Trimming pared 1 base from V and 7 bases from J, leaving 16 bases between. The germline V gene has CDR1 LNHDA and CDR2 SQIVND (reference sequence). The CDR3 consists of 15 residues. CDR3 DNA sequence: TGTGCCAGTAGTATAGGAGGGCTAGGGCTAGTTGGCTACACCTTC. Its protein is CASSIGGLGLVGYTF.

The V gene is TRBV19, the J gene TRBJ2-5; possible D gene TRBD1, 5 bases. There are 14 residues in the CDR3. Trimming stripped 3 bases from V and 4 bases from J, with 12 bases between. The germline V gene has CDR1 LNHDA and CDR2 SQIVND (reference sequence). CDR3 loop: CASSISAQGETQYF. Written as DNA, the CDR3 is TGTGCCAGTAGTATCTCGGCCCAGGGAGAGACCCAGTACTTC.

This chain joins TRBV5-1 and TRBJ1-1; D uncertain. V lost 2 bases, J lost 0 bases, and 5 bases lay in between. Germline V gives CDR1 SGHRS, CDR2 YFSETQ. CDR3 length equals 13 residues. For the CDR3, the DNA is TGCGCCAGCAGCTTCGGCCTGAACACTGAAGCTTTCTTT. As protein: CASSFGLNTEAFF.

The chain uses TRBV19 and TRBJ1-1; D gene uncertain. V was cut by 7 bases and J by 3 bases, with 12 bases left in between. There are 13 residues in the CDR3. Germline CDR1 LNHDA, CDR2 SQIVND (reference sequence). The CDR3 nucleotides read TGTGCCAGTAAATCCCTGTCCTACACTGAAGCTTTCTTT. Encoded protein: CASKSLSYTEAFF.

The V call is TRBV2, the J call TRBJ2-7; possibly TRBD1 or TRBD2 for D (6 bases each). V was trimmed by 6 bases and J by 3 bases, leaving 12 bases between them. Germline lookup yields CDR1 SNHLY and CDR2 FYNNEI. This CDR3 has 13 residues. As DNA, the CDR3 is TGTGCCAGCAGCGGGGGCAGGGGCTACGAGCAGTACTTC. Its protein product is CASSGGRGYEQYF.

CDR3 in amino acids: CASGGGSGRADTQYF. The CDR3 DNA reads as TGTGCCAGCGGCGGGGGTAGCGGGAGGGCAGATACGCAGTATTTT. This chain links TRBV9 with TRBJ2-3; the match to TRBD2 covers 11 bases. CDR3 length: 15 residues. The germline CDR1 and CDR2 sequences are SGDLS and YYNGEE. The V segment lost 7 bases and the J segment 4 bases; nucleotides outside the gene matches: 8.